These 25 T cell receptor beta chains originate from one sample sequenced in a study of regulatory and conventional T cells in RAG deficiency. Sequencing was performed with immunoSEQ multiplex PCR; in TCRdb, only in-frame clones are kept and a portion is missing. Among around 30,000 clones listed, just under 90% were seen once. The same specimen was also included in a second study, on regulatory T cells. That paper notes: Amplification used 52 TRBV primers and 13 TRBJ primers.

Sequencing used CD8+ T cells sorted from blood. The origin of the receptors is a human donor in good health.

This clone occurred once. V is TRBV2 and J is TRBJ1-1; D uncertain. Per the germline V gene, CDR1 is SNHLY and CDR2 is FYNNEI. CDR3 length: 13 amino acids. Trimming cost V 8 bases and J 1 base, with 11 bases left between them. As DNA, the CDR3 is TGTGCCAGCGTGTACAGCAGGAACACTGAAGCTTTCTTT. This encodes CASVYSRNTEAFF.

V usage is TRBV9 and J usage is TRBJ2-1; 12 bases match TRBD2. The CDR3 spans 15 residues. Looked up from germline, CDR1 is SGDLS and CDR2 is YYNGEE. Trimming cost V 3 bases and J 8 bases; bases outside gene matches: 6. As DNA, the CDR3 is TGTGCCAGCAGCGCTAGCGGGGGGGATTTGGATGAGCAGTTCTTC. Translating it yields CASSASGGDLDEQFF.

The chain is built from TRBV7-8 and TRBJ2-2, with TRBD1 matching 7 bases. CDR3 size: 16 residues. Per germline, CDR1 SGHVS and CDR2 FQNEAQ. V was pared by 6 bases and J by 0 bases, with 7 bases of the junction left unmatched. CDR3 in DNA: TGTGCCAGCAGTTCCCCCGGGACAGCGAACACCGGGGAGCTGTTTTTT. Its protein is CASSSPGTANTGELFF. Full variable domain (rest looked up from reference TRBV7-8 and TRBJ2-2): GAGVSQSPRYKVAKRGQDVALRCDPISGHVSLFWYQQALGQGPEFLTYFQNEAQLDKSGLPSDRFFAERPEGSVSTLKIQRTQQEDSAVYLCASSSPGTANTGELFFGEGSRLTVL.

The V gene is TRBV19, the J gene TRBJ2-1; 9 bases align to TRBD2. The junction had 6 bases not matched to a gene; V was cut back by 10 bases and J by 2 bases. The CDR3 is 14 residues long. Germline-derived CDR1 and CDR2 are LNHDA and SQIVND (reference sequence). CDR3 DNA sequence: TGTGCCACCGCAGCGGGAGGAACCTACAATGAGCAGTTCTTC. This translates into CATAAGGTYNEQFF. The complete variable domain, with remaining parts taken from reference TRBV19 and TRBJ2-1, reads DGGITQSPKYLFRKEGQNVTLSCEQNLNHDAMYWYRQDPGQGLRLIYYSQIVNDFQKGDIAEGYSVSREKKESFPLTVTSAQKNPTAFYLCATAAGGTYNEQFFGPGTRLTVL.

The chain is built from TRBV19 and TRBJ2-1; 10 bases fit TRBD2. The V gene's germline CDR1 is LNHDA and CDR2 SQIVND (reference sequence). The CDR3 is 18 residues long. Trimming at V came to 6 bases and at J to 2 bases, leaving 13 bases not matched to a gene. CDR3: CASSKLRSGLAAYNEQFF. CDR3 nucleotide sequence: TGTGCCAGTAGCAAACTGCGGTCAGGACTAGCGGCCTACAATGAGCAGTTCTTC.

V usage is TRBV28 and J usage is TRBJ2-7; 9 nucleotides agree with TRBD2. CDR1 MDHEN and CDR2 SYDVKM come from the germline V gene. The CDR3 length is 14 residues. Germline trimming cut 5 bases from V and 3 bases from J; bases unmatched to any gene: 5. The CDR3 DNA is TGTGCCAGCAGTCTCATAGCGGGGGACTACGAGCAGTACTTC. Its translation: CASSLIAGDYEQYF.

CDR3 nucleotides: TGTGCCAGCAGTCACGGACTGTTTTCTACTGAAGCTTTCTTT. Translating it yields CASSHGLFSTEAFF. The chain joins TRBV27 to TRBJ1-1; no firm D call. Trimming removed 5 bases at V and 5 bases at J, with 15 bases between. The CDR3 consists of 14 residues. The germline gives CDR1 MNHEY, CDR2 SMNVEV (reference sequence).

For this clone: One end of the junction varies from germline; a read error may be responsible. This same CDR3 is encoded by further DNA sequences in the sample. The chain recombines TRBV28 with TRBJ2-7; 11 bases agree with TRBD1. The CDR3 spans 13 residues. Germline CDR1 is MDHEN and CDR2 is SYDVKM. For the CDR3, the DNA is TGCGCCACACGGGACAGGGGGTTCTACGAGCAGTACTTC. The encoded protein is CATRDRGFYEQYF.

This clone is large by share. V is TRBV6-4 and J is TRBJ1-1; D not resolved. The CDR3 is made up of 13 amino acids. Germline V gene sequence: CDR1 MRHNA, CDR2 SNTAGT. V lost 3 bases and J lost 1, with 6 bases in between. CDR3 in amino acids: CASSERENTEAFF. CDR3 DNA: TGTGCCAGCAGTGAGCGGGAGAACACTGAAGCTTTCTTT.

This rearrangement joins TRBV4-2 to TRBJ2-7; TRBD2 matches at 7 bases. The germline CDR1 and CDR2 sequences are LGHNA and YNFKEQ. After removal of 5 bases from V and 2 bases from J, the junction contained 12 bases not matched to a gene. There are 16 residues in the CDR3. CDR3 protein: CASSLEPSGTTYEQYF. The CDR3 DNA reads TGTGCCAGCAGCTTGGAACCTAGCGGAACCACCTACGAGCAGTACTTC.

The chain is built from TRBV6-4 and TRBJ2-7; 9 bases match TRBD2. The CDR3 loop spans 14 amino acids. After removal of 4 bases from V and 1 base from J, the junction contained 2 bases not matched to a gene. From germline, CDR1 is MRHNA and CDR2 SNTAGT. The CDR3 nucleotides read TGTGCCAGCAGTGTGCTAGCGGGGTCCTACGAGCAGTACTTC. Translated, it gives CASSVLAGSYEQYF.

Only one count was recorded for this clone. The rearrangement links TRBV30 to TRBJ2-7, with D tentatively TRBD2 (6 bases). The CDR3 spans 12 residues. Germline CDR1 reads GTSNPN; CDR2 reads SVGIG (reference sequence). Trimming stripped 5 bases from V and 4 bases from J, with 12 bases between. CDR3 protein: CAWSTSPYEQYF. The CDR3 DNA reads TGTGCCTGGTCCACTAGCCCGTACGAGCAGTACTTC.

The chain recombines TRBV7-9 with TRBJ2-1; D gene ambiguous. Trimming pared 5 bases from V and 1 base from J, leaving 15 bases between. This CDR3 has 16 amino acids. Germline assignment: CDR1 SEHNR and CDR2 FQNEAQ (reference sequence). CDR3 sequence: CASSPRATKSYNEQFF. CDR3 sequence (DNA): TGTGCCAGCAGCCCCCGGGCAACAAAGTCCTACAATGAGCAGTTCTTC.

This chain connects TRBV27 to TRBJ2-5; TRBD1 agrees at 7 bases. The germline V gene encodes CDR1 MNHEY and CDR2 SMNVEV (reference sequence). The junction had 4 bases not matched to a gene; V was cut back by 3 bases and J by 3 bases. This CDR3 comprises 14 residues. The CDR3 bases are TGTGCCAGCAGTTTTAGTACAGGGGAAGAGACCCAGTACTTC. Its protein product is CASSFSTGEETQYF.

CDR3: CASSLVAGLSYEQYF. CDR3 DNA sequence: TGTGCCAGCAGCTTGGTAGCTGGACTCTCCTACGAGCAGTACTTC. V and J are TRBV4-2 and TRBJ2-7, with a possible D match to TRBD2 (5 bases). The V gene lost 5 bases and the J gene lost 0 bases, with 14 bases spanning the gap. CDR3 length equals 15 residues. Per the germline V gene, CDR1 is LGHNA and CDR2 is YNFKEQ.

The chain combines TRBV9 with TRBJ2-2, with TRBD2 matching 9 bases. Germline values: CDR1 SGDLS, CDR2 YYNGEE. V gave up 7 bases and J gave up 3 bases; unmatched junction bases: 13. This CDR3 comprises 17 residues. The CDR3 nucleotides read TGTGCCAGCGGTTGGGCTAGCGGGGCGTTGGACACCGGGGAGCTGTTTTTT. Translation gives CASGWASGALDTGELFF. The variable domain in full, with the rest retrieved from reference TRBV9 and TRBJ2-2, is DSGVTQTPKHLITATGQRVTLRCSPRSGDLSVYWYQQSLDQGLQFLIQYYNGEERAKGNILERFSAQQFPDLHSELNLSSLELGDSALYFCASGWASGALDTGELFFGEGSRLTVL.

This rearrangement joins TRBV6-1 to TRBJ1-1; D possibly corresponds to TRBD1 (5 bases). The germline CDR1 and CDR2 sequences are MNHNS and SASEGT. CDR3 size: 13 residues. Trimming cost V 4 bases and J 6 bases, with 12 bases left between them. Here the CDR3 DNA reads TGTGCCAGCAGTGCCCGAAGGGACCCTGAAGCTTTCTTT. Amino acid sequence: CASSARRDPEAFF.

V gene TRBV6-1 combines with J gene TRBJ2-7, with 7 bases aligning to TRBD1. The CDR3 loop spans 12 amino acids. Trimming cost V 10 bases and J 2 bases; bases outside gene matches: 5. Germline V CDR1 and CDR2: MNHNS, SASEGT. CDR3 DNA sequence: TGTGCCACAAGGGACAGTCCCTACGAGCAGTACTTC. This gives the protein CATRDSPYEQYF.

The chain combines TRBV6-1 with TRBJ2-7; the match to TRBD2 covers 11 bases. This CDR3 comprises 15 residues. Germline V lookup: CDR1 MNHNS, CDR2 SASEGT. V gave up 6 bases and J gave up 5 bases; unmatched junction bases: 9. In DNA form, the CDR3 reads TGTGCCAGCAGCCCCTTACTAGCGGGAGTCGACGAGCAGTACTTC. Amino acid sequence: CASSPLLAGVDEQYF.

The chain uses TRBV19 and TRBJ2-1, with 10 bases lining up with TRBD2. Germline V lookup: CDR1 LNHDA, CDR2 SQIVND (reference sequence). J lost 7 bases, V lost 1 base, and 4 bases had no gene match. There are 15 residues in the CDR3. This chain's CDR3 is CASSIVLAGLNEQFF. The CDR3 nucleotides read TGTGCCAGTAGTATAGTACTAGCGGGGCTAAATGAGCAGTTCTTC.

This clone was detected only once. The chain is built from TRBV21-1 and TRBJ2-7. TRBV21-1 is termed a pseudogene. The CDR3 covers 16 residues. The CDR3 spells CASSKAPGLLVYEQYF. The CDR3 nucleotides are TGTGCCAGCAGCAAAGCGCCGGGGCTCTTGGTCTACGAGCAGTACTTC.

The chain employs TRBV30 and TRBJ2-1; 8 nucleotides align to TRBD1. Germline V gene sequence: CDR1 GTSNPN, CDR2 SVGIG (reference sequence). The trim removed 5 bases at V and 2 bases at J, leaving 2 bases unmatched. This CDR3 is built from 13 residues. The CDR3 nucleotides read TGTGCCTGGCAGGGGGCGGCCTACAATGAGCAGTTCTTC. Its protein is CAWQGAAYNEQFF.

CDR3 sequence: CASSSRTSGLSYNEQFF. The DNA for the CDR3 is TGTGCCAGCAGCTCCCGGACTAGCGGATTATCCTACAATGAGCAGTTCTTC. This chain connects TRBV5-6 to TRBJ2-1; 10 positions agree with TRBD2. CDR3 length equals 17 residues. J gave up 1 base and V 3 bases, and 7 bases lay outside the gene matches. CDR1 is SGHDT and CDR2 is YYEEEE in the germline V gene.

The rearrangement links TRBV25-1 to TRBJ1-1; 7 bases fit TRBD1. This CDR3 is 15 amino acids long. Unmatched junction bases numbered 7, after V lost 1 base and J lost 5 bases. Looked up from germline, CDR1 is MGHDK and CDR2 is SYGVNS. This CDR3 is CASSEWKGAGTEAFF. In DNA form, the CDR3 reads TGTGCCAGCAGTGAATGGAAGGGGGCAGGAACTGAAGCTTTCTTT.

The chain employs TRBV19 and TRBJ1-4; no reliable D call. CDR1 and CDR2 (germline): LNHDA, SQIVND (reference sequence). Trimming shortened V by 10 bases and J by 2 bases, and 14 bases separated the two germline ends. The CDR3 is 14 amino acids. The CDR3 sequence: CATTHRATNEKLFF. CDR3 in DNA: TGTGCCACCACACACCGTGCGACTAATGAAAAACTGTTTTTT.